This is a list of T cell receptor beta chains from one sample in a study of blood T cell repertoires in COVID-19. Here immunoSEQ multiplex PCR was the method, and the copy in TCRdb shows in-frame clones only, minus some. This table has some 270,000 clones, 90% appearing once. Sequenced: peripheral blood. These receptor sequences come from a woman between 55 and 75 years old with COVID-19, enrolled during active disease. The CDR3 runs from the conserved cysteine through the conserved F or W.

cdr3_length,v_call,j_call,cdr3_aa
16,TRBV9,TRBJ2-2,CASSVGQGYDTGELFF
15,TRBV9,TRBJ1-2,CASSVTGGQGYGYTF
15,TRBV11-2,TRBJ1-2,CASSLDLGRAYGYTF
17,TRBV7-2,TRBJ1-5,CASSLYWSPESNQPQHF
14,TRBV5-1,TRBJ1-4,CASMAGTGNEKLFF
15,TRBV5-4,TRBJ1-4,CASSLLGTGREKLFF
13,TRBV2,TRBJ1-1,CASRTEMNTEAFF
13,TRBV19,TRBJ1-1,CASSSDREGETFF
14,TRBV5-1,TRBJ1-4,CASSFSGLNEKLFF
15,TRBV7-2,TRBJ1-1,CASSFSPGGETEAFF
14,TRBV13,TRBJ2-1,CASSLGGLYNEQFF
16,TRBV2,TRBJ2-1,CASTGGGRSFYNEQFF
15,TRBV5-1,TRBJ2-1,CASSSGQGTHNEQFF
14,TRBV7-9,TRBJ1-4,CASSHRDGAEKLFF
15,TRBV4-3,TRBJ1-2,CASSQQDFTNYGYTF
17,TRBV4-3,TRBJ2-7,CASSQVLTLGGPYEQYF
14,TRBV19,TRBJ1-5,CATQTGSRNQPQHF
15,TRBV7-3,TRBJ2-3,CASSPQGHSTDTQYF
17,TRBV19,TRBJ1-3,CASSVSGTGGSGNTIYF
14,TRBV19,TRBJ1-1,CASSLNRGSTEAFF
17,TRBV19,TRBJ1-2,CASSGQTGQGSGYGYTF
19,TRBV5-7,TRBJ2-5,CASSTAGTSGETTGETQYF
16,TRBV11-3,TRBJ2-5,CASSLRRAGEQETQYF
15,TRBV6-5,TRBJ1-3,CASSLGQGVGNTIYF
15,TRBV29-1,TRBJ1-2,CSVPSGTKLGYGYTF
13,TRBV12-3/TRBV12-4,TRBJ1-2,CASSPGQNYGYTF
15,TRBV6-4,TRBJ2-1,CASSYSGGAYNEQFF
14,TRBV6-6,TRBJ1-4,CASRRQGRAEKLFF
12,TRBV6-5,TRBJ1-1,CASSYARGLAFF
14,TRBV6-5,TRBJ2-4,CASAASLAKNIQYF
16,TRBV18,TRBJ2-1,CASSLLLAGVNNEQFF
16,TRBV11-2,TRBJ1-2,CASDPIGVTNNYGYTF
23,TRBV19,TRBJ2-6,CASSNLLLLGDFFDFQRDNVLTF
17,TRBV5-4,TRBJ2-2,CASSLDGAGQGVGELFF
15,TRBV19,TRBJ2-7,CASSIGGTGSYEQYF
16,TRBV6-7,TRBJ1-5,CASSYPGRARDQPQHF
16,TRBV5-5,TRBJ1-5,CASSMTPETGNQPQHF
17,TRBV18,TRBJ2-1,CASSPFTSGGNYNEQFF
14,TRBV5-8,TRBJ1-5,CASSPPGGYQPQHF
15,TRBV7-2,TRBJ1-5,CASSLSRMRNQPQHF
14,TRBV18,TRBJ2-7,CASSPRTGAHEQYF
15,TRBV7-9,TRBJ1-1,CASSRTLTGNTEAFF
16,TRBV19,TRBJ1-5,CASSTGSEGASVAQHF
13,TRBV7-8,TRBJ1-2,CASSLDLDYGYTF
14,TRBV30,TRBJ1-2,CAWSPTTGSYGYTF
14,TRBV14,TRBJ2-1,CASSRGLADIEQFF
15,TRBV7-2,TRBJ1-5,CASSLGGTGNQPQHF
17,TRBV14,TRBJ2-3,CASSQDRAGRSTDTQYF